The 10 T cell receptor beta chains given below trace back to one sample, sequenced in a study of human T cells and chemical hapten exposure. Via MiXCR, TCRdb re-called the RACE reads, giving one row per CDR3 protein. The data show approximately 34,000 distinct CDR3 sequences, with about 5.5% seen just once and 9.5% to 15% held by the top ten. As for time point: healthy volunteer bleed at 6 weeks. Sequencing started from total RNA isolated from unfractionated whole blood. The sample taken for sequencing was whole blood. Receptors were obtained from a human donor in good health. Some clones in this sample may be carry-over from other donors' samples.

V gene TRBV5-1 combines with J gene TRBJ2-1; 8 bases fit TRBD1. Germline CDR1 is SGHRS and CDR2 is YFSETQ. CDR3 size: 16 residues. The J segment lost 5 bases and the V segment lost 1 base, leaving 8 bases of the junction unmatched. CDR3 sequence reads: CASSLIGPGQDNEQFF. The CDR3 DNA is TGCGCCAGCAGCTTGATTGGCCCGGGACAGGACAATGAGCAGTTCTTC.

This clonotype was detected many times. A junction boundary mismatches the germline segment, possibly from a read error. The chain uses TRBV10-2 and TRBJ2-7; 8 nucleotides agree with TRBD1. The germline V gene encodes CDR1 WSHSY and CDR2 SAAADI. The CDR3 is 15 amino acids. CDR3 DNA: TGCGCCAGCAGCGCCTCAGGGGGCTACTCCCACGAGCAGTACTTC. Its protein is CASSASGGYSHEQYF.

This clonotype was seen ten or more times. This chain connects TRBV20-1 to TRBJ1-5; the D gene is possibly TRBD1 (6 bases). Germline V CDR1 and CDR2: DFQATT, SNEGSKA (reference sequence). CDR3 size: 15 residues. The germline V and J ends were trimmed by 8 bases and 0 bases, with 17 bases remaining between them. The chain's CDR3 is CSPNTGRDSNQPQHF. CDR3 DNA: TGCAGTCCCAACACAGGGCGGGATAGCAATCAGCCCCAGCATTTT.

This clonotype was detected many times. The chain employs TRBV5-6 and TRBJ2-7, with 9 nucleotides matching TRBD1. This CDR3 is 15 amino acids long. Germline loops: CDR1 SGHDT, CDR2 YYEEEE. Germline trimming cut 3 bases from V and 1 base from J; bases unmatched to any gene: 5. The CDR3: CASSSRGTGSYEQYF. CDR3 DNA sequence: TGTGCCAGCAGCTCACGGGGGACAGGGTCCTACGAGCAGTACTTC. Based on the CDR3 plus reference TRBV5-6 and TRBJ2-7, the full variable domain is DAGVTQSPTHLIKTRGQQVTLRCSPKSGHDTVSWYQQALGQGPQFIFQYYEEEERQRGNFPDRFSGHQFPNYSSELNVNALLLGDSALYLCASSSRGTGSYEQYFGPGTRLTVT.

This clonotype was counted at least ten times. The rearrangement uses TRBV7-2 and TRBJ1-2; D is ambiguous. The germline V and J ends were trimmed by 0 bases and 8 bases, with 7 bases remaining between them. Looked up from germline, CDR1 is SGHTA and CDR2 is FQGNSA. The CDR3 length is 12 residues. CDR3 region: CASSLAVKGYTF. The CDR3 nucleotides read TGTGCCAGCAGCTTAGCGGTAAAAGGCTACACCTTC.

This clonotype appeared many times. CDR3 sequence: CASSPKNRDTEAFF. The CDR3 bases are TGTGCCAGCAGTCCAAAAAATAGGGACACTGAAGCTTTCTTT. This chain links TRBV12-3 or TRBV12-4 with TRBJ1-1; D ambiguous. V lost 5 bases to trimming and J lost 3 bases, with 13 bases between them. CDR3 length: 14 amino acids.

The sample holds a few counts of this clonotype. The J gene is TRBJ1-1, the V gene TRBV5-4; TRBD1 agrees at 8 bases. Trimming cost V 2 bases and J 0 bases; bases outside gene matches: 3. There are 15 residues in the CDR3. Germline V CDR1 and CDR2: SGHNT, YYREEE (reference sequence). CDR3 residues: CASSLQGVVNTEAFF. The CDR3 coding sequence is TGTGCCAGCAGCTTACAGGGGGTCGTGAACACTGAAGCTTTCTTT.

With respect to this clonotype: The junction does not match germline at one end; this may be a read error. This sequence joins TRBV6-1 and TRBJ1-5; 9 bases agree with TRBD1. Germline loops: CDR1 MNHNS, CDR2 SASEGT. The CDR3 contains 15 residues. The CDR3 nucleotides read TGCGCCAGCAGTGAATGGGACAGGGTAAGCCAGCCCCAGCATTTT. Protein sequence: CASSEWDRVSQPQHF.

This clonotype was seen repeatedly, ten times or more. V is TRBV20-1 and J is TRBJ2-2; either TRBD1 or TRBD2 may supply D (6 bases each). V lost 6 bases and J lost 1, with 21 bases in between. Germline lookup yields CDR1 DFQATT and CDR2 SNEGSKA (reference sequence). This CDR3 has 17 residues. CDR3 nucleotide sequence: TGCAGTGCCCTGGGGGGAAGTAGGGGGAGGAACACCGGGGAGCTGTTTTTT. It encodes CSALGGSRGRNTGELFF.

The V call is TRBV27, the J call TRBJ2-3; TRBD1 might be the D (5 bases). The V gene lost 3 bases and the J gene lost 0 bases, with 13 bases spanning the gap. Germline lookup yields CDR1 MNHEY and CDR2 SMNVEV (reference sequence). This CDR3 comprises 16 residues. This chain's CDR3 is CASSFVRGPSTDTQYF. CDR3 in DNA: TGTGCCAGCAGTTTCGTAAGGGGCCCCAGCACAGATACGCAGTATTTT.